A single sample gave rise to the 8 T cell receptor beta chains below, sequenced in a study of early T cells in non-severe SARS-CoV-2 infection. Each CDR3 protein is one row after TCRdb ran MiXCR on the 5' RACE reads. Among about 48,000 distinct CDR3 sequences listed, over 7.5% were seen once. Sequenced: whole blood. Receptors were obtained from an adult who was a healthcare worker with PCR-confirmed SARS-CoV-2 infection or an uninfected control (not recorded which).

This clonotype was counted many times. This rearrangement joins TRBV12-3 or TRBV12-4 to TRBJ1-1; 7 nucleotides align to TRBD1. Germline trimming cut 6 bases from V and 6 bases from J; bases unmatched to any gene: 10. The CDR3 is 14 amino acids. Here the CDR3 reads CASRLKGARAEAFF. Written as DNA, the CDR3 is TGTGCCAGCAGGCTTAAGGGGGCGAGGGCTGAAGCTTTCTTT.

For the CDR3, the DNA is TGCAGCGGGGCGGGACTAGCGGGAATGTGGGAGCTGTTTTTT. Translated, it gives CSGAGLAGMWELFF. The chain joins TRBV29-1 to TRBJ2-2; 13 bases are shared with TRBD2. Germline V gene data show CDR1 as SQVTM and CDR2 as ANQGSEA. CDR3 length: 14 residues. V lost 7 bases and J lost 9; bases outside the gene matches: 8.

This clonotype appeared once. The chain uses TRBV2 and TRBJ1-4; D remains unclear. From germline, CDR1 is SNHLY and CDR2 FYNNEI. V shed 6 bases and J shed 4 bases, with 12 bases lying between them. This CDR3 region has 14 residues. The CDR3 coding sequence is TGTGCCAGCAGAGAGGCGGGGATTAATGAAAAACTGTTTTTT. Translating gives CASREAGINEKLFF. Variable domain in full (rest from reference TRBV2 and TRBJ1-4): EPEVTQTPSHQVTQMGQEVILRCVPISNHLYFYWYRQILGQKVEFLVSFYNNEISEKSEIFDDQFSVERPDGSNFTLKIRSTKLEDSAMYFCASREAGINEKLFFGSGTQLSVL.

This clonotype has at least ten counts. The V gene is TRBV7-3, the J gene TRBJ1-1; possible D gene TRBD1, 5 bases. V lost 6 bases, J lost 4 bases, and 18 bases lay in between. There are 15 residues in the CDR3. Germline V gene sequence: CDR1 SGHTA, CDR2 FQGTGA. The CDR3 here is CASSNRAGSVTEAFF. The CDR3 coding sequence is TGTGCCAGCAGTAATAGGGCAGGGTCGGTCACTGAAGCTTTCTTT.

This clonotype was found a few times. This chain joins TRBV29-1 and TRBJ2-7, with D possibly matching TRBD2 (7 bases). Germline loops: CDR1 SQVTM, CDR2 ANQGSEA. Trimming cost V 1 base and J 3 bases, with 13 bases left between them. There are 14 residues in the CDR3. This CDR3 is CSVEAQGRVYEQYF. The CDR3 DNA follows: TGCAGCGTTGAAGCCCAGGGGAGGGTCTACGAGCAGTACTTC.

V is TRBV6-1 and J is TRBJ2-7; D may be TRBD1 (6 bases). The CDR3 contains 16 residues. Trimming removed 0 bases from V and 0 bases from J, with 12 bases in between. The germline V gene has CDR1 MNHNS and CDR2 SASEGT. The chain's CDR3 is CASSEARGRGSYEQYF. As DNA, the CDR3 is TGTGCCAGCAGTGAAGCGAGGGGCAGGGGCTCCTACGAGCAGTACTTC.

Only a few counts were recorded for this clonotype. CDR3 residues: CASSPQLAGYNEQFF. For the CDR3, the DNA is TGTGCCAGCAGCCCTCAACTAGCGGGATACAATGAGCAGTTCTTC. V is TRBV3-1 and J is TRBJ2-1, with 10 bases matching TRBD2. V trimming: 4 bases; J trimming: 4 bases; junction bases outside the gene matches: 4. The CDR3 spans 15 residues. CDR1 and CDR2 from the germline V gene are LGHDT and YNNKEL (reference sequence).

The chain links TRBV28 to TRBJ1-1; D uncertain. Germline CDR1 MDHEN, CDR2 SYDVKM. The CDR3 is 13 amino acids. The V gene lost 7 bases and the J gene lost 1 base, with 10 bases spanning the gap. DNA for the CDR3: TGTGCCAGCACTCCTAAGCAGAACACTGAAGCTTTCTTT. This encodes CASTPKQNTEAFF.